A selection of T cell receptor beta chains follows, all from one sample in a study of blood T cell repertoires in COVID-19. The table came from immunoSEQ multiplex PCR; TCRdb's copy has only in-frame clones and leaves some out. The data hold around 22,000 clones, with around 90% observed a single time. The specimen was peripheral blood. The receptor set was obtained from a woman between 70 and 85 years old with active COVID-19. Both conserved end residues are part of each CDR3. The order of the fields is V gene, D gene, clone size, J gene, CDR3 DNA, CDR3 protein. D genes are given only for firm matches. Clone size appears in some rows only: once, few, many, or a class for an expanded clone.

v_gene: TRBV4-1; d_gene: TRBD1; abundance: .; j_gene: TRBJ2-2; CDR3nt: TGCGCCAGCAGCCACTCTGGGACAGTAAACACCGGGGAGCTGTTTTTT; CDR3aa: CASSHSGTVNTGELFF
v_gene: TRBV30; d_gene: .; abundance: .; j_gene: TRBJ1-5; CDR3nt: TGTGCCTGGGCTATAACGGGAAGCAATCAGCCCCAGCATTTT; CDR3aa: CAWAITGSNQPQHF
v_gene: TRBV21-1; d_gene: .; abundance: .; j_gene: TRBJ2-6; CDR3nt: TGTGCCAGCAGCAAAGCGCGGGGGACAGGGATTACAGGGGCCAACGTCCTGACTTTC; CDR3aa: CASSKARGTGITGANVLTF
v_gene: TRBV28; d_gene: .; abundance: .; j_gene: TRBJ1-4; CDR3nt: TGTGCCAGCAGTCCCGGGGGAAGGAGCGGTGAAAAACTGTTTTTT; CDR3aa: CASSPGGRSGEKLFF
v_gene: TRBV28; d_gene: TRBD2; abundance: .; j_gene: TRBJ2-7; CDR3nt: TGTGCCACGGAGCCGGGACTAGTTCACCACGAGCAGTACTTC; CDR3aa: CATEPGLVHHEQYF
v_gene: TRBV2; d_gene: TRBD2; abundance: .; j_gene: TRBJ2-1; CDR3nt: TGTGCCAGCAGTGAACTTGGCGGGAGTGGGGGGAATGAGCAGTTCTTC; CDR3aa: CASSELGGSGGNEQFF
v_gene: TRBV28; d_gene: .; abundance: .; j_gene: TRBJ1-2; CDR3nt: TGTGCCAGCAGTTTAAGTGGTTCAGGGAGGTATGGCTACACCTTC; CDR3aa: CASSLSGSGRYGYTF
v_gene: TRBV6-5; d_gene: TRBD1; abundance: few; j_gene: TRBJ1-6; CDR3nt: TGTGCCACCCAACAGGGGCGGCTCGGCAATTCACCCCTCCACTTT; CDR3aa: CATQQGRLGNSPLHF
v_gene: TRBV19; d_gene: .; abundance: .; j_gene: TRBJ1-5; CDR3nt: TGTGCCAGTAGTATAGGTCCAGGTAATCAGCCCCAGCATTTT; CDR3aa: CASSIGPGNQPQHF
v_gene: TRBV4-1; d_gene: .; abundance: .; j_gene: TRBJ2-5; CDR3nt: TGCGCCAGCTCCGGTGCTCGGGAGACCCAGTACTTC; CDR3aa: CASSGARETQYF
v_gene: TRBV6-5; d_gene: .; abundance: .; j_gene: TRBJ1-5; CDR3nt: TGTGCCAGCAGTTACGGGTCCGGGGTTCAGCCCCAGCATTTT; CDR3aa: CASSYGSGVQPQHF
v_gene: TRBV4-1; d_gene: .; abundance: .; j_gene: TRBJ2-7; CDR3nt: TGCGCCAGCAGCCAAGAACAGGGCCACTACGAGCAGTACTTC; CDR3aa: CASSQEQGHYEQYF
v_gene: TRBV7-2; d_gene: TRBD1; abundance: .; j_gene: TRBJ2-7; CDR3nt: TGTGCCAGCAGCTTAGACCCCGGGACAGGGGGCGATAAAAAGTACTTC; CDR3aa: CASSLDPGTGGDKKYF
v_gene: TRBV20-1; d_gene: .; abundance: .; j_gene: TRBJ1-2; CDR3nt: TGCAGTGCTAGAATCCCTCGGGGCTACACCTTC; CDR3aa: CSARIPRGYTF
v_gene: TRBV5-8; d_gene: .; abundance: .; j_gene: TRBJ1-3; CDR3nt: TGTGCCAGCAGCTTCGGGGGGCTTGGAAACACCATATATTTT; CDR3aa: CASSFGGLGNTIYF